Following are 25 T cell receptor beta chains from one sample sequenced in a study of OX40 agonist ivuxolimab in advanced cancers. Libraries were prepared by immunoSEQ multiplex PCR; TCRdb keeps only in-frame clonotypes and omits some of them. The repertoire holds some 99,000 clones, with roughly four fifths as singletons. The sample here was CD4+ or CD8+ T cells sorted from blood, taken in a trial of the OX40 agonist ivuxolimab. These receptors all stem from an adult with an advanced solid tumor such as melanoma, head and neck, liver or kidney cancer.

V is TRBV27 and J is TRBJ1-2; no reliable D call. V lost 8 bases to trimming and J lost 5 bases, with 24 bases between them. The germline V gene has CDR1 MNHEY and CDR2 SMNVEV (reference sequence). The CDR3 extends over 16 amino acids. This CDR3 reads CASATETRPRRYGYTF. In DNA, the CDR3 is TGTGCCAGCGCAACCGAGACGCGGCCCCGACGGTATGGCTACACCTTC.

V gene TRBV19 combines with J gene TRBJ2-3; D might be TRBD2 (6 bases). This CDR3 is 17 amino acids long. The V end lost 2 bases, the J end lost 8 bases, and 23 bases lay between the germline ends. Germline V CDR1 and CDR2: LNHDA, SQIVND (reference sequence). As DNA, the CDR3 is TGTGCCAGTAGTATAACCGGTAGGGACTCCCCTTTGGCTACGCAGTATTTT. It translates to CASSITGRDSPLATQYF. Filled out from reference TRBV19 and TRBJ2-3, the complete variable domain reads DGGITQSPKYLFRKEGQNVTLSCEQNLNHDAMYWYRQDPGQGLRLIYYSQIVNDFQKGDIAEGYSVSREKKESFPLTVTSAQKNPTAFYLCASSITGRDSPLATQYFGPGTRLTVL.

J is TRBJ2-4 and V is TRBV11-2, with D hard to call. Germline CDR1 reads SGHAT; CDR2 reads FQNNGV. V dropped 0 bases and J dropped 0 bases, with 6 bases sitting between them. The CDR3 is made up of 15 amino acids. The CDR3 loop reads CASSLEGIAKNIQYF. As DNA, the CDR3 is TGTGCCAGCAGCTTAGAGGGGATAGCCAAAAACATTCAGTACTTC.

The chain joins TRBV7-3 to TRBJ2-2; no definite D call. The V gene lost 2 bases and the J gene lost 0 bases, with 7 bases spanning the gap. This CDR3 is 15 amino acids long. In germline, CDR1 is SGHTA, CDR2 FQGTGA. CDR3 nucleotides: TGTGCCAGCAGCTTACGTTCAACGAACACCGGGGAGCTGTTTTTT. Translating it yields CASSLRSTNTGELFF.

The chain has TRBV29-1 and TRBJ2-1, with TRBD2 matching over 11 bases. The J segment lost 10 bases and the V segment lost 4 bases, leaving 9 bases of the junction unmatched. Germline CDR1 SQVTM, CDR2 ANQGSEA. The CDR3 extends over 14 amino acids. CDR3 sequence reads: CSVGLAGGPVEQFF. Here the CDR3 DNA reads TGCAGCGTTGGATTAGCGGGGGGGCCGGTCGAGCAGTTCTTC.

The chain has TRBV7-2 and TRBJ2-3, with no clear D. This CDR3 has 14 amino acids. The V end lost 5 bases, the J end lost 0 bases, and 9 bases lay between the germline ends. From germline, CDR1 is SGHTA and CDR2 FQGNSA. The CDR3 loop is CASSPAYSTDTQYF. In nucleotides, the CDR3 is TGTGCCAGCAGCCCGGCCTATAGCACAGATACGCAGTATTTT.

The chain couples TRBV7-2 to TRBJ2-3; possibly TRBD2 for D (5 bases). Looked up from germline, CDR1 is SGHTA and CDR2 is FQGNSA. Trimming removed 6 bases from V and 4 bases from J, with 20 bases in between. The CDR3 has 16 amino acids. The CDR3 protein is CASRQPGGPVSDTQYF. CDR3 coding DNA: TGTGCCAGCAGGCAACCCGGCGGGCCGGTCTCAGATACGCAGTATTTT.

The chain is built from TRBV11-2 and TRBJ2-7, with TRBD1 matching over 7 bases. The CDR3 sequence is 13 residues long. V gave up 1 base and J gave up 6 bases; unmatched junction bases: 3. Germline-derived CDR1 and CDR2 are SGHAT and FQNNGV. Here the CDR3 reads CASSLGQGVEQYF. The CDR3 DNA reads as TGTGCCAGCAGCTTAGGACAGGGTGTCGAGCAGTACTTC.

CDR3 protein: CASSSNSRTGAGELFF. The CDR3, as DNA: TGCGCCAGCAGCTCGAATTCAAGGACAGGGGCCGGGGAGCTGTTTTTT. The chain is built from TRBV5-1 and TRBJ2-2; TRBD1 aligns across 9 bases. Per the germline V gene, CDR1 is SGHRS and CDR2 is YFSETQ. The ends lost 3 bases at V and 6 bases at J; junction bases unmatched: 9. The CDR3 is 16 residues long. Combining the CDR3 with reference TRBV5-1 and TRBJ2-2 gives the whole variable domain KAGVTQTPRYLIKTRGQQVTLSCSPISGHRSVSWYQQTPGQGLQFLFEYFSETQRNKGNFPGRFSGRQFSNSRSEMNVSTLELGDSALYLCASSSNSRTGAGELFFGEGSRLTVL.

The CDR3, as DNA: TGTGCCAGTAGCACTAGCGGGACTCGCACAGATACGCAGTATTTT. It codes for CASSTSGTRTDTQYF. The chain carries TRBV19 and TRBJ2-3, with TRBD2 identical over 10 bases. This CDR3 has 15 residues. The V gene's germline CDR1 is LNHDA and CDR2 SQIVND (reference sequence). J gave up 1 base and V 6 bases, and 4 bases lay outside the gene matches.

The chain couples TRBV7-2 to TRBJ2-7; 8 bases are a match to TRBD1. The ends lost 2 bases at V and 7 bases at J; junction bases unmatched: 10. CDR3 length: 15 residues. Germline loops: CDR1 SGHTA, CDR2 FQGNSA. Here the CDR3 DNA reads TGTGCCAGCAGCTTAAGTTTGGCAGGGGGCCGGGAGCAGTACTTC. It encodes CASSLSLAGGREQYF.

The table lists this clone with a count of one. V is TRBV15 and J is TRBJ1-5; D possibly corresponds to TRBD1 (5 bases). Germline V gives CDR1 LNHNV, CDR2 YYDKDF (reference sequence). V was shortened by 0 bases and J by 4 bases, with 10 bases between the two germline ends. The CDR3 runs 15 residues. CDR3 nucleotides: TGTGCCACCAGCAGAGATGGTCGGGGGAATCAGCCCCAGCATTTT. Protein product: CATSRDGRGNQPQHF.

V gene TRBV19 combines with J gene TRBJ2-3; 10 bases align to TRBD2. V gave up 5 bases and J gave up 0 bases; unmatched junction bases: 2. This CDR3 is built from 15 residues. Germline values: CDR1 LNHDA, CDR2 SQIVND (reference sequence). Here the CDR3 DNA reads TGTGCCAGTAGTCGAGCGGGGGGGAGCACAGATACGCAGTATTTT. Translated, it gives CASSRAGGSTDTQYF.

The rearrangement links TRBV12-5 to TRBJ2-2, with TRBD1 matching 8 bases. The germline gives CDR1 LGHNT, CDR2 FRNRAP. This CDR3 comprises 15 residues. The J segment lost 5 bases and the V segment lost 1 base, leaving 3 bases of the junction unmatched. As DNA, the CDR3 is TGTGCTAGTGGTTTGGGACAGGGGAGAACCGGGGAGCTGTTTTTT. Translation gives CASGLGQGRTGELFF.

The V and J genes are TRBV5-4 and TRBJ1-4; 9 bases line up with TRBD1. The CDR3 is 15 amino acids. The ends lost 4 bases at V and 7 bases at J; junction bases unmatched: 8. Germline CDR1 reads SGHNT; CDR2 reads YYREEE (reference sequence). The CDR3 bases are TGTGCCAGCAGCCGATTACAGGGGGCAAGTGAAAAACTGTTTTTT. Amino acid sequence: CASSRLQGASEKLFF.

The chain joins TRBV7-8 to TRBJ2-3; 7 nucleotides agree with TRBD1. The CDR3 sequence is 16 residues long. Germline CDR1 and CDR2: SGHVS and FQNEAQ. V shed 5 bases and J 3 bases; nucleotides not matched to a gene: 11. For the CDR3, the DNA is TGTGCCAGCAGCCCCATGACAGGGAGAGGGACAGATACGCAGTATTTT. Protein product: CASSPMTGRGTDTQYF.

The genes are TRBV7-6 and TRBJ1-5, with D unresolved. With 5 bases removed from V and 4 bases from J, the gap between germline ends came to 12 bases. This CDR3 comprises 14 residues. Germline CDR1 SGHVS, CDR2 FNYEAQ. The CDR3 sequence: CASSHSPLNQPQHF. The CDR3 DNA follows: TGTGCCAGCAGCCATAGTCCCTTAAATCAGCCCCAGCATTTT.

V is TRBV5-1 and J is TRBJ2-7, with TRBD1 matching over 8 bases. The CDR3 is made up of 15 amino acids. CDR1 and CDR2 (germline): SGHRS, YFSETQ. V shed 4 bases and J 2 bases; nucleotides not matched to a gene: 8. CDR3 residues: CASSLGTGEPYEQYF. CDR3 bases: TGCGCCAGCAGCCTCGGGACAGGTGAGCCCTACGAGCAGTACTTC.

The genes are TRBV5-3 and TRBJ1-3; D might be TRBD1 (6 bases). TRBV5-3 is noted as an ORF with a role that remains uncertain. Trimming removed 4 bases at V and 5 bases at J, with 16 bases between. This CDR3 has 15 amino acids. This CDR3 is CARSATDRNRNTIYF. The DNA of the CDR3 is TGTGCCAGAAGCGCGACAGACAGGAACAGAAACACCATATATTTT.

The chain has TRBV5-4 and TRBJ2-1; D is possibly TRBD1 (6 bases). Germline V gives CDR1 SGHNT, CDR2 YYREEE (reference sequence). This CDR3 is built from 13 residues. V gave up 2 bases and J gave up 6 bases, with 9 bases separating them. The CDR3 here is CASSLQGLNEQFF. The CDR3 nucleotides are TGTGCCAGCAGCTTACAGGGTCTCAATGAGCAGTTCTTC.

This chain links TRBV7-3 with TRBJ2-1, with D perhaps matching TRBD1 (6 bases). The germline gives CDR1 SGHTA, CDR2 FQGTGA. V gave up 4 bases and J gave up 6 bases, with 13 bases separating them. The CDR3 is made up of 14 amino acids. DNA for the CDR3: TGTGCCAGCAGCTCTTTCGCAGGGGCCAATGAGCAGTTCTTC. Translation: CASSSFAGANEQFF.

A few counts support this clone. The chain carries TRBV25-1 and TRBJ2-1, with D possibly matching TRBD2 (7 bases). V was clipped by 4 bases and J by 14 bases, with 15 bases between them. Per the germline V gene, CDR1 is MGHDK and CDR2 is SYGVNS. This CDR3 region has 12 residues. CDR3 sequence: CASSVGGPPEFF. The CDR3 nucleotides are TGTGCCAGCAGTGTGGGGGGGCCTCCGGAGTTCTTC.

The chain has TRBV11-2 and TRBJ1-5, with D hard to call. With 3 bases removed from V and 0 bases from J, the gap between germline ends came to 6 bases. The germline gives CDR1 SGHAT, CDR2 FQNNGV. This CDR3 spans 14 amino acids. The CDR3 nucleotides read TGTGCCAGCAGCTTCGGAAATAGCAATCAGCCCCAGCATTTT. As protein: CASSFGNSNQPQHF.

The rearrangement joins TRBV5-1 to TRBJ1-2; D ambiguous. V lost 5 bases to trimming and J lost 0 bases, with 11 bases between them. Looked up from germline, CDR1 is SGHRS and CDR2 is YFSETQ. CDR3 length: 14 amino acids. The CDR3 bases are TGCGCCAGCAGTACCCAGGATACTAACTATGGCTACACCTTC. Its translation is CASSTQDTNYGYTF.

The CDR3 protein is CASSPSGSEGYEQYF. The CDR3 DNA reads TGTGCCAGCAGCCCCAGCGGGAGTGAAGGCTACGAGCAGTACTTC. The genes are TRBV11-3 and TRBJ2-7, with TRBD2 matching over 8 bases. The germline V gene encodes CDR1 SGHNT and CDR2 YENEEA. There are 15 residues in the CDR3. V shed 5 bases and J 3 bases; nucleotides not matched to a gene: 9.